This T cell receptor (beta chain) was identified during a study of shared clonotypes between healthy human individuals (dated by TCRdb to 2018 to 2020). In terms of the full investigation: A couple of women and three men aged 18 to 49 years were included in the cohort. To increase sequencing depth and limit assay-specific biases, TCR repertoire library preparation and sequencing were carried out by different laboratories using diverse techniques. For each donor, three plates each were used for CD4 naive and CD4 memory, two plates were used for CD8 naive, and one plate was used for CD8 memory. Leukapheresis yielded between about 0.85 and 10 billion PBMCs per donor. Blood TCR repertoires of roughly five healthy adults were deeply sequenced to estimate repertoire size and the extent of clonotype sharing between individuals. Findings and caveats that apply to the study as a whole: The genetic and exposure-history diversity represented was limited by the small number of donors. Sharing across a few donors was observed for roughly 5% of naive CD4, less than 4% of naive CD8, 2% to 2.5% of memory CD4, and around 0.44% of memory CD8 clonotypes. Clonotypes shared by all four sorted-subset donors showed higher generation probabilities than non-shared clonotypes. Only blood was sampled, and tissue TCR repertoires likely differ from those in blood. Larger estimated clonotype richness was generally found for naive subsets than for memory subsets. Pairwise subsampling led to the expectation that sequencing depth would affect the degree of clonotype sharing among donors. Even with the large sequencing depth, rarefaction of the sorted-subset datasets indicated that sequencing was incomplete.

Trimming takes 0 bases from V and 4 bases from J, and the germline ends sit 5 bases apart. From the cysteine through the phenylalanine, the CDR3 covers 13 amino acids. The DNA shown is the 39-base CDR3, in frame from base 1. Sequences SEHNR (CDR1) and FQNEAQ (CDR2) are obtained from the germline V gene (reference sequence). Using the deep immunoSEQ assay, multiplex PCR amplified TCR CDR3 regions from genomic DNA. Extracted genomic DNA from each cell subset was distributed evenly across all wells of several immunoSEQ 96-well plates, and each plate was treated as a replicate. For sorted subsets, approximately 200 ng of genomic DNA, equivalent to around 31,000 T cell genomes, went into each replicate PCR. Purified libraries were quantified with a Qubit 3.0 fluorometer, sized on a Bioanalyzer 2100, and re-quantified with the KAPA Library Quantification kit. Each immunoSEQ 96-well plate was sequenced on its own single-read 150-cycle Illumina NextSeq 550 flow cell. The original pipeline was this. Because the immunoSEQ output held only junctional sequences and lacked quality scores, the filtering could not match the filtering applied to full-length reads. To assign V/J genes and CDR3, sequences were annotated using PyIR, a Python wrapper for IgBLAST v1.9, with IMGT germline references. Reads with weak V/J assignments (E-value above 1e-6), missing CDR3, stop codons, out-of-frame junctions, or ambiguous translated residues were removed. V3J clonotypes were defined as sequences sharing the same inferred V gene, J gene, and CDR3 amino acid sequence. Percentage overlap between repertoires was calculated by dividing the number of shared unique clonotypes by the size of the smaller repertoire. Three approaches were used to assess repertoire richness: RTK rarefaction, the Chao1 estimator, and Recon v2.1 estimates of unobserved clonotypes. Generation probabilities for all TCRbeta clonotypes obtained by the gDNA method from a handful of donors were computed using OLGA. The table comes from immuneACCESS by way of TCRdb, which keeps in-frame sequences with V and J called. Part of the clones is missing from these tables; in studies checked, under half for an unresolved V gene and the rest for unknown reasons. For V, J and clone size, that table is used; D and trimming come from the DNA. The sample yields roughly 2 million clones; about 94% were counted once. The ten largest make up approximately 0.13% of the sample.

A remark on this clone: Its antigen remains undetermined. No per-base quality is available; no much larger clone lies one base away. Different DNA sequences within this sample yield the same CDR3.

The donors were healthy, HIV-negative adults who had no recently reported acute infections or vaccinations. Every donor was a Caucasian adult living in Nashville, Tennessee, USA. CD4+ T cells were enriched by magnetic negative selection, after which naive cells were positively selected on CD45RA and the negative fraction was taken as the memory subset. Blood was collected by leukapheresis, and PBMCs were isolated by Ficoll-Histopaque density gradient centrifugation and then cryopreserved in liquid nitrogen vapor phase. Analytical flow cytometry was used to check the purity and quantity of each magnetically sorted T cell population. Each sorted fraction had its genomic DNA isolated and then quantified by UV absorbance on a Nanodrop 2000c.

This receptor was identified in a man aged 18 to 29 in good health. The chain uses TRBV7-9 and TRBJ2-3; TRBD2 is a possible D gene, resting on 5 matching bases. Sequencing was carried out using naive CD4+ T cells sorted from blood. The cell subset or site label corresponds to: CD45RA+ positively selected. The bases read TGTGCCAGCAGCTTAGCCGGGGCAGATACGCAGTATTTT. This is translated as CASSLAGADTQYF.